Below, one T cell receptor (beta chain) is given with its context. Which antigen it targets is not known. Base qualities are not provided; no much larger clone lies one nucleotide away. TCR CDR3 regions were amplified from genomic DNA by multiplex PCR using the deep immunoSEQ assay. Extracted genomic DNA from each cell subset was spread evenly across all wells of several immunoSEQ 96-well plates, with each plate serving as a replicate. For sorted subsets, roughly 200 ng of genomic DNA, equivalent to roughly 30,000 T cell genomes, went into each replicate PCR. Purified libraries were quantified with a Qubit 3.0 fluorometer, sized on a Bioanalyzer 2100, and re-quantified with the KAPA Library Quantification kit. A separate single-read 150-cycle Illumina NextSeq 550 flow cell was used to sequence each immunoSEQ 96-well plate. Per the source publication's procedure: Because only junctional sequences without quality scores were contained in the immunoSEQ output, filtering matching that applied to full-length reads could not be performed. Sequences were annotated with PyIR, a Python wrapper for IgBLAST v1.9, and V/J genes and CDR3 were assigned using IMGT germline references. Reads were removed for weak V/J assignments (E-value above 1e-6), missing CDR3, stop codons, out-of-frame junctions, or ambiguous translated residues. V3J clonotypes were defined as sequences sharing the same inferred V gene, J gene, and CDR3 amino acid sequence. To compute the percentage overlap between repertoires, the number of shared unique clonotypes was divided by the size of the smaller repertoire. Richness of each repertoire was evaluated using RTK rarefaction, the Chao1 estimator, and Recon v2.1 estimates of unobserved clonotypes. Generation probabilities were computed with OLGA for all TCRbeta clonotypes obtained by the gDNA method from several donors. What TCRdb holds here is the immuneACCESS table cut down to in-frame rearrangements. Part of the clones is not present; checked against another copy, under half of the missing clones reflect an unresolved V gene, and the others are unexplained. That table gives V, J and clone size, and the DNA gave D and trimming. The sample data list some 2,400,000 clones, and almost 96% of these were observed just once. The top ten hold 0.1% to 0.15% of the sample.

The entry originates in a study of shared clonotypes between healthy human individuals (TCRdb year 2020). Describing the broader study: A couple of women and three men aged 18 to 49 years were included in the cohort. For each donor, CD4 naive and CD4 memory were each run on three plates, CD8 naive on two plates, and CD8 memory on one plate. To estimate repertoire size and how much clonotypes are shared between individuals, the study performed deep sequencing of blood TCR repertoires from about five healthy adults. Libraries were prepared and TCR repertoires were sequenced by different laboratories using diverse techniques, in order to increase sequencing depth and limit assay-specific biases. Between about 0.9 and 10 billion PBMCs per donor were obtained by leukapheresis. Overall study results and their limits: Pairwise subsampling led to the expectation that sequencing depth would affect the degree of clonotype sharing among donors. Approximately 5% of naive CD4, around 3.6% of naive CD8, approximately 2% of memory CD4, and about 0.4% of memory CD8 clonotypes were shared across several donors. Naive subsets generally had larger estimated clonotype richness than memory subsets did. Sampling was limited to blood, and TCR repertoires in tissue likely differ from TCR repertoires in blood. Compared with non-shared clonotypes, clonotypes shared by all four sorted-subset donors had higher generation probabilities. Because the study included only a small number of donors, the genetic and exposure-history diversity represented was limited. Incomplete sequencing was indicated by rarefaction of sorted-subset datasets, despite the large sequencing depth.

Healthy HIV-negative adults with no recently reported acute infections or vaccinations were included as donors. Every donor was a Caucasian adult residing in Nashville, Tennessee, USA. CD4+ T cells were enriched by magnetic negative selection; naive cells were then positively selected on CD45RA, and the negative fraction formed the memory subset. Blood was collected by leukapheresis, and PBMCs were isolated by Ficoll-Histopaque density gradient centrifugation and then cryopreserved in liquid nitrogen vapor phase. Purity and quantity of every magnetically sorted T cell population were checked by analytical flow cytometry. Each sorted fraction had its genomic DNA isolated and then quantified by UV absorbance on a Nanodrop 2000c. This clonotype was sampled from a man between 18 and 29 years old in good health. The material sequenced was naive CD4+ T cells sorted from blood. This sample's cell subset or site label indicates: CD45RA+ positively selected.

The DNA sequence is TGTGCCAGCAGCTCCTCTTCCCAGGGAGGGTACGGAAAACTGTTTTTT. This gives the protein CASSSSSQGGYGKLFF. The chain uses TRBV7-9 and TRBJ1-4, and TRBD1 may be the D gene, going by 5 matching bases. The V end loses 4 bases and the J end loses 10 bases, and a stretch of 22 bases separates them. CDR1 and CDR2, per the germline V gene (reference sequence), are SEHNR and FQNEAQ. There are 16 amino acids in the CDR3, from cysteine to phenylalanine inclusive. Only the CDR3 DNA stays, 48 bases, in frame from base 1.